This TCR beta chain derives from a study of shared clonotypes between healthy human individuals (dated by TCRdb to the early 2020s). About the full investigation: Three men and two women, aged 18 to 49 years, made up the cohort. Blood TCR repertoires of five healthy adults were deeply sequenced to estimate repertoire size and the extent of clonotype sharing between individuals. To increase sequencing depth and limit assay-specific biases, different laboratories used diverse techniques to prepare libraries and sequence TCR repertoires. Per donor, three plates each were used for CD4 naive and CD4 memory, two for CD8 naive, and one for CD8 memory. Each donor's leukapheresis produced roughly between roughly 0.85 and 9 billion PBMCs.

Comments on this clone: Its antigen specificity is not known. One base away there is no much larger clone; base qualities are not given.

CD8 naive samples consisted of CD45RO-negative cells that were positively selected for CCR7, yielding a CD45RA+CCR7+ population without TemRA cells. The donors were healthy, HIV-negative adults with no recently reported acute infections or vaccinations. Every donor was a Caucasian adult living in Nashville, Tennessee, USA. Blood was obtained by leukapheresis, after which PBMCs were separated by Ficoll-Histopaque density gradient centrifugation and cryopreserved in liquid nitrogen vapor phase. Purity and quantity of every magnetically sorted T cell population were checked by analytical flow cytometry. From each sorted fraction, genomic DNA was isolated and quantified by UV absorbance on a Nanodrop 2000c. TCR CDR3 regions were amplified from genomic DNA by multiplex PCR using the deep immunoSEQ assay. For each cell subset, the extracted genomic DNA was distributed evenly across all wells of several immunoSEQ 96-well plates, and each plate served as one replicate. For sorted subsets, each replicate PCR was loaded with around 220 ng genomic DNA, equivalent to 30,000 or so T cell genomes. The purified libraries were quantified using a Qubit 3.0 fluorometer, sized with a Bioanalyzer 2100, and then quantified again using the KAPA Library Quantification kit. Every immunoSEQ 96-well plate was sequenced on a dedicated single-read 150-cycle Illumina NextSeq 550 flow cell. In the paper's pipeline: The immunoSEQ output contained only junctional sequences without quality scores, so filtering could not match that applied to full-length reads. Sequences were annotated with PyIR, a Python wrapper for IgBLAST v1.9, using IMGT germline references to assign V/J genes and CDR3. Reads were removed for weak V/J assignments (E-value above 1e-6), missing CDR3, stop codons, out-of-frame junctions, or ambiguous translated residues. V3J clonotypes were defined by identical inferred V gene, J gene, and CDR3 amino acid sequence. To compute the percentage overlap between repertoires, the number of shared unique clonotypes was divided by the size of the smaller repertoire. Repertoire richness was assessed with RTK rarefaction, the Chao1 estimator, and Recon v2.1 estimates of unobserved clonotypes. OLGA was used to compute generation probabilities for all TCRbeta clonotypes that the gDNA method yielded from a handful of donors. The clones in this table, taken by TCRdb from immuneACCESS, are in-frame only. Not every clone is retained; where verified, under half of the shortfall comes from an unresolved V gene, and the cause of the rest is unknown. That table furnishes V, J and clone size, whereas the DNA furnished D and trimming. The sample yields about 2.1 million clones; around 95% were counted once. Clones ranked in the top ten supply over 1.5% of the sample.

As encoded in the germline V gene, CDR1 is MNHNS while CDR2 is SASEGT. The CDR3 measures 15 amino acids from cysteine to phenylalanine. The retained sequence is limited to the CDR3, 45 bases, with the frame set at the first base. The junction carries 21 bases between V and J, which are trimmed by 6 bases and 9 bases respectively. The full study reports these points: Only blood was sampled, and tissue TCR repertoires likely differ from those in blood. Across several donors, roughly 5.4% of naive CD4, approximately 4% of naive CD8, 2% to 2.5% of memory CD4, and approximately 0.4% of memory CD8 clonotypes were shared. Pairwise subsampling indicated that sequencing depth was expected to affect the degree of clonotype sharing among donors. Naive subsets generally had larger estimated clonotype richness than memory subsets did. Compared with non-shared clonotypes, the clonotypes found in all four sorted-subset donors had higher generation probabilities. Because the study included a small number of donors, the genetic and exposure-history diversity represented was limited. Rarefaction of sorted-subset datasets indicated incomplete sequencing despite the large sequencing depth.

The TCR sequence derives from a man aged 18 to 30 in good health. Some clones in this sample may be carry-over from other donors' samples. The source material was naive CD8+ T cells from PBMCs. What this sample's cell subset or site label stands for: CD45RA+CCR7+. The chain is assembled from TRBV6-1 and TRBJ2-1; 7 matching bases give a weak D call of TRBD2. The DNA sequence is TGTGCCAGCAGAGACAAAAAGGGGGAGGGGGGTGAGCAGTTCTTC. This is translated as CASRDKKGEGGEQFF.